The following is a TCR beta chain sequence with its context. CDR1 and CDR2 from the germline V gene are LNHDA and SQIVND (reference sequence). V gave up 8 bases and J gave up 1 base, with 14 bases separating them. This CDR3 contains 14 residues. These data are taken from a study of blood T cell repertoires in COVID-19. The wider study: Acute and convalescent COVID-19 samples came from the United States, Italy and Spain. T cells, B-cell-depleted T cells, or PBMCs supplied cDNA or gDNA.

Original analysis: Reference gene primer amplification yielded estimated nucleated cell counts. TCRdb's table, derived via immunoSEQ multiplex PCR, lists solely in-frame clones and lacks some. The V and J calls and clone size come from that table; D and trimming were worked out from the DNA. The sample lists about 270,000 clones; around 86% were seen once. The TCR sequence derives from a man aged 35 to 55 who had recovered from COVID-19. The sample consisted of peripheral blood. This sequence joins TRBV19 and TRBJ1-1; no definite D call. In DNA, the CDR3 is TGTGCCAGTCTCCCCGGACGGGGGAACACTGAAGCTTTCTTT. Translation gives CASLPGRGNTEAFF.